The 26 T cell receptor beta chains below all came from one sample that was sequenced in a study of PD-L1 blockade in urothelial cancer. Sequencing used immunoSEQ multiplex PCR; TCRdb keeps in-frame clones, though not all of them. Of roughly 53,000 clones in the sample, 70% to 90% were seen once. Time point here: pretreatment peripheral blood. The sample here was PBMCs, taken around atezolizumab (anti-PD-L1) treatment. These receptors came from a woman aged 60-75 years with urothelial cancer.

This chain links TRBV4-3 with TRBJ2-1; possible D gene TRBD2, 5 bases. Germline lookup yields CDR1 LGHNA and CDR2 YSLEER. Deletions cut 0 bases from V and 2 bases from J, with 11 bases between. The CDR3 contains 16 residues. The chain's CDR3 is CASSQEKRAPYNEQFF. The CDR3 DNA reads TGCGCCAGCAGCCAAGAGAAGAGGGCACCCTACAATGAGCAGTTCTTC.

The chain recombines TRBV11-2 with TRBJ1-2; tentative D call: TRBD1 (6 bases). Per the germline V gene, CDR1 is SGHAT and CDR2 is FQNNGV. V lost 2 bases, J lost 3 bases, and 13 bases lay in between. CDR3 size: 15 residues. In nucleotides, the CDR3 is TGTGCCAGCAGCTTACGACAGGTTCCGGACTATGGCTACACCTTC. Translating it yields CASSLRQVPDYGYTF. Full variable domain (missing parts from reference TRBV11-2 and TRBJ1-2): EAGVAQSPRYKIIEKRQSVAFWCNPISGHATLYWYQQILGQGPKLLIQFQNNGVVDDSQLPKDRFSAERLKGVDSTLKIQPAKLEDSAVYLCASSLRQVPDYGYTFGSGTRLTVV.

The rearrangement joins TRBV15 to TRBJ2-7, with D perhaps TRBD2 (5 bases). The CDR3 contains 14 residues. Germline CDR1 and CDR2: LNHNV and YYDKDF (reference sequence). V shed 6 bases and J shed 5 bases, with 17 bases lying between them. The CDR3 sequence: CATRLKAAGDEQYF. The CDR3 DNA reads TGTGCCACCAGACTTAAGGCGGCGGGCGACGAGCAGTACTTC.

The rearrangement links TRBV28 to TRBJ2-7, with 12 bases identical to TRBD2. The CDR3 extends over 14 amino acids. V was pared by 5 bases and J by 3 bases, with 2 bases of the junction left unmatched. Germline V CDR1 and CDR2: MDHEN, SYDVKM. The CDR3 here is CASSRTSGNYEQYF. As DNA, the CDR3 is TGTGCCAGCAGTAGGACTAGCGGGAACTACGAGCAGTACTTC.

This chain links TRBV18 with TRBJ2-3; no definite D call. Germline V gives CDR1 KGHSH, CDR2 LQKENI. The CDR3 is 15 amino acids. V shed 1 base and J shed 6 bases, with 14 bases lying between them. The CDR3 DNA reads TGTGCCAGCTCACCACGGTCCCCGGTTCGGGATACGCAGTATTTT. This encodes CASSPRSPVRDTQYF.

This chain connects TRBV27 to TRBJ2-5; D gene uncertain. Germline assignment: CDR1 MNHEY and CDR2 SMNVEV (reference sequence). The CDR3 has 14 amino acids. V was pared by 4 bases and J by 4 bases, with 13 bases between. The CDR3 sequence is CASSSHSLPETQYF. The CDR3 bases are TGTGCCAGCAGTTCCCATAGTCTCCCAGAGACCCAGTACTTC.

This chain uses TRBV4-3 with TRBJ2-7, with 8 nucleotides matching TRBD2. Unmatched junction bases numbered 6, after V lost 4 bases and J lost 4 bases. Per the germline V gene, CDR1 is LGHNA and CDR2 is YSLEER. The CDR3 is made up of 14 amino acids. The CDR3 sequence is CASSPGGPAYEQYF. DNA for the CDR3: TGCGCCAGCAGCCCGGGAGGGCCAGCGTACGAGCAGTACTTC.

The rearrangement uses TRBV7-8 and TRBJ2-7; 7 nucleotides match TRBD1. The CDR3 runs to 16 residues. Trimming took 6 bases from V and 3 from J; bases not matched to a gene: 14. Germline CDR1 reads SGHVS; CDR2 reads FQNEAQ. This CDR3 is CASSARPHRGNYEQYF. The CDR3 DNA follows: TGTGCCAGCAGTGCACGCCCACACAGGGGCAACTACGAGCAGTACTTC. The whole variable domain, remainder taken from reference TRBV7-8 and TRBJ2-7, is GAGVSQSPRYKVAKRGQDVALRCDPISGHVSLFWYQQALGQGPEFLTYFQNEAQLDKSGLPSDRFFAERPEGSVSTLKIQRTQQEDSAVYLCASSARPHRGNYEQYFGPGTRLTVT.

The CDR3 DNA sequence: TGTGCCAGCAGCTCCCGGGGTGACTCCTACGAGCAGTACTTC. As protein: CASSSRGDSYEQYF. The rearrangement joins TRBV5-5 to TRBJ2-7, with TRBD2 as a possible D gene (5 bases). V was shortened by 3 bases and J by 0 bases, with 10 bases between the two germline ends. The CDR3 runs 14 residues. Germline assignment: CDR1 SGHKS and CDR2 YYEKEE (reference sequence).

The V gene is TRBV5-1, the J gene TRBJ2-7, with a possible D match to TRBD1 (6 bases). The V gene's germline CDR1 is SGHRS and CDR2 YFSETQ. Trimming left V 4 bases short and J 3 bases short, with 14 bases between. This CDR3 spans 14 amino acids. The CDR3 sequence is CASSGSTGRYEQYF. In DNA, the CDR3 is TGCGCCAGCAGCGGGTCGACAGGTCGCTACGAGCAGTACTTC.

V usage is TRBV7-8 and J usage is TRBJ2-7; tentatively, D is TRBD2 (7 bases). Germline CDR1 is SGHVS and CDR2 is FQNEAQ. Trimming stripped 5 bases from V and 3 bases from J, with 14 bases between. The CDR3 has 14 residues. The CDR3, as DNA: TGTGCCAGCAGCCTGGAGGGGGGGGGCTACGAGCAGTACTTC. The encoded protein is CASSLEGGGYEQYF.

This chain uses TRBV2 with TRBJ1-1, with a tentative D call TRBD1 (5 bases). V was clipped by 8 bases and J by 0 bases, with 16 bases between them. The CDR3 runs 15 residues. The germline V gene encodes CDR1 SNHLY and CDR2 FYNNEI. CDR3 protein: CASRQSRGMNTEAFF. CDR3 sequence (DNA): TGTGCCAGCCGCCAGTCTCGGGGGATGAACACTGAAGCTTTCTTT.

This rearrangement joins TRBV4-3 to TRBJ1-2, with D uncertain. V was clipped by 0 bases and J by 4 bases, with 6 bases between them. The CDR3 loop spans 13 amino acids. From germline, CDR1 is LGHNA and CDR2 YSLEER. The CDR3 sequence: CASSQEIGYGYTF. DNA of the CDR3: TGCGCCAGCAGCCAAGAGATCGGCTATGGCTACACCTTC.

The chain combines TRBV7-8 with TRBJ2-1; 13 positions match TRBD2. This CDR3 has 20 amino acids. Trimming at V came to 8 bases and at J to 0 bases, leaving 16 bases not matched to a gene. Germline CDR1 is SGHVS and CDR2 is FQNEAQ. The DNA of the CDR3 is TGTGCCAGCCGAACTCGGACTAGCGGGAGTCTGATTAGCTCCTACAATGAGCAGTTCTTC. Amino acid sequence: CASRTRTSGSLISSYNEQFF. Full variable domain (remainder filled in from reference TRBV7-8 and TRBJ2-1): GAGVSQSPRYKVAKRGQDVALRCDPISGHVSLFWYQQALGQGPEFLTYFQNEAQLDKSGLPSDRFFAERPEGSVSTLKIQRTQQEDSAVYLCASRTRTSGSLISSYNEQFFGPGTRLTVL.

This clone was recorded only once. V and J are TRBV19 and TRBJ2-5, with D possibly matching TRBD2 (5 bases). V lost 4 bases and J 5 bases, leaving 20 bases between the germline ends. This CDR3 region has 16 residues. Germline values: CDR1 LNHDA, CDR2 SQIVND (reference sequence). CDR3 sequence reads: CASSTPFRDGVETQYF. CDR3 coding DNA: TGTGCCAGTAGTACCCCCTTCCGGGATGGTGTGGAGACCCAGTACTTC.

The DNA of the CDR3 is TGTGCCAGTAGTATCGCGGGCCAAGAGACCCAGTACTTC. Amino acid sequence: CASSIAGQETQYF. The chain is built from TRBV19 and TRBJ2-5; TRBD2 is a possible D gene (5 bases). Trimming removed 3 bases at V and 1 base at J, with 6 bases between. Germline V gives CDR1 LNHDA, CDR2 SQIVND (reference sequence). The CDR3 extends over 13 amino acids.

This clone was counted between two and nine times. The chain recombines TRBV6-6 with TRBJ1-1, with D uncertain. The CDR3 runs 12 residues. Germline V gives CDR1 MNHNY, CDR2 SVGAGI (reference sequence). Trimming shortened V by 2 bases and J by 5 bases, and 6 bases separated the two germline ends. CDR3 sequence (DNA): TGTGCCAGCAGTTACCCCCGGACTGAAGCTTTCTTT. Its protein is CASSYPRTEAFF.

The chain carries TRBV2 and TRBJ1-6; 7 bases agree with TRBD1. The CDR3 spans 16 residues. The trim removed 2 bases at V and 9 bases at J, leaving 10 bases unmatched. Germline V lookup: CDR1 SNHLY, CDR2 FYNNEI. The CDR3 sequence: CASSELGRAGGSPLHF. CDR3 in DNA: TGTGCCAGCAGTGAACTAGGAAGGGCAGGGGGTTCACCCCTCCACTTT.

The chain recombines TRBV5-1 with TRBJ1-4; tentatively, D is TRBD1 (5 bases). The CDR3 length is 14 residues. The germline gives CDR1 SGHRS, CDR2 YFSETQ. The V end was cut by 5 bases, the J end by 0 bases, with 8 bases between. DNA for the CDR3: TGCGCCAGCAGGCAGGGCCCAACTAATGAAAAACTGTTTTTT. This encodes CASRQGPTNEKLFF. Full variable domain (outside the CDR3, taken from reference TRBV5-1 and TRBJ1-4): KAGVTQTPRYLIKTRGQQVTLSCSPISGHRSVSWYQQTPGQGLQFLFEYFSETQRNKGNFPGRFSGRQFSNSRSEMNVSTLELGDSALYLCASRQGPTNEKLFFGSGTQLSVL.

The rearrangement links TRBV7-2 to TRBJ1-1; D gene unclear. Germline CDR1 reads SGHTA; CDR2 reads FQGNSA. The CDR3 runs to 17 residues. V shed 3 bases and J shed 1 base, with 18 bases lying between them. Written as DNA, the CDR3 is TGTGCCAGCAGCTTGGACCCCGAGGGCAGGTGGAACACTGAAGCTTTCTTT. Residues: CASSLDPEGRWNTEAFF.

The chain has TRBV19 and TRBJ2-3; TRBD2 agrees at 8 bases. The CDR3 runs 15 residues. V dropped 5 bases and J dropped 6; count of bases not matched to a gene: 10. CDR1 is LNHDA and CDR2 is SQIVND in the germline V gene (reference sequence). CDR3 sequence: CASSSVRGVGDTQYF. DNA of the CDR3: TGTGCCAGTAGTTCTGTGCGGGGGGTAGGGGATACGCAGTATTTT.

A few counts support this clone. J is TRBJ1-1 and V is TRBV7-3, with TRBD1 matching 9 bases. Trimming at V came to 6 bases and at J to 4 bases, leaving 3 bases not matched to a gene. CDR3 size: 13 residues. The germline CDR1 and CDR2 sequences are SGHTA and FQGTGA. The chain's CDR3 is CASRRTGATEAFF. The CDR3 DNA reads TGTGCCAGCAGGCGGACAGGGGCCACTGAAGCTTTCTTT.

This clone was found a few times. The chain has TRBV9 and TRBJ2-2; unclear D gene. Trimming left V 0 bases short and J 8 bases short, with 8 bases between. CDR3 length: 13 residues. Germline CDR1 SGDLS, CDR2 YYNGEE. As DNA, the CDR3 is TGTGCCAGCAGCGTAGCTGGGCCGGGGGAGCTGTTTTTT. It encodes CASSVAGPGELFF.

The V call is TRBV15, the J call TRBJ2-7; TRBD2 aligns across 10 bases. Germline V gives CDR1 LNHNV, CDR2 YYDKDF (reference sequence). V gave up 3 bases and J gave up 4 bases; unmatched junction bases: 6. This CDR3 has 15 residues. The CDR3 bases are TGTGCCACCAGCAGCAATAGCGGGAGGAGGTACGAGCAGTACTTC. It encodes CATSSNSGRRYEQYF.

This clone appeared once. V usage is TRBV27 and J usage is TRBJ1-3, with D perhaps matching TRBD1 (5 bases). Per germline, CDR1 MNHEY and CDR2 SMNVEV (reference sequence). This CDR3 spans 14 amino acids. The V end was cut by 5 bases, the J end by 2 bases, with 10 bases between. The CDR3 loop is CASSAGTAGNTIYF. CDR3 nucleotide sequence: TGTGCCAGCAGTGCAGGGACTGCTGGAAACACCATATATTTT.

CDR3 DNA: TGTGCCAGCAGCGTAGTTAGTACCGGGGAGCTGTTTTTT. Translation gives CASSVVSTGELFF. V gene TRBV9 combines with J gene TRBJ2-2; D remains ambiguous. Germline V gene data show CDR1 as SGDLS and CDR2 as YYNGEE. CDR3 length equals 13 residues. Trimming cost V 0 bases and J 5 bases, with 5 bases left between them.